This TCR beta chain was profiled in a study of pediatric ulcerative colitis. General observations from the study: Substantially fewer templates came from a couple of patients' blood samples. No controls had the two rectal clonotypes shared by ulcerative colitis patients. Compared with controls, ulcerative colitis showed greater blood-rectum clone sharing.

The table came from immunoSEQ multiplex PCR; TCRdb's copy has only in-frame clones and leaves some out. The data show 30,000 to 40,000 clones, 60% to 75% seen once. A remark on this clone: Its antigen is not identified.

Losses at the gene ends were 6 bases for V and 10 bases for J; bases not matched to a gene: 9. CDR3 length: 14 residues. From germline, CDR1 is MNHNY and CDR2 SVGAGI (reference sequence). One to two pinch biopsies were taken from the rectum during colonoscopy. Sample: gut tissue. This TCR came from a boy under 18 with severe ulcerative colitis. This sequence joins TRBV6-6 and TRBJ2-1; the match to TRBD1 covers 10 bases. CDR3 sequence: CASSPGQGMVEQFF. CDR3 DNA: TGTGCCAGCAGCCCGGGACAGGGGATGGTCGAGCAGTTCTTC.